These T cell receptor beta chains were read from a single sample in a study of cytomegalovirus exposure and HLA in healthy donors. The method was immunoSEQ multiplex PCR; TCRdb's version includes in-frame clones alone and lacks a portion of them. The sample comprises 150,000 to 200,000 clones, around 85% of which are singletons, and 15% to 20% rests with the top ten. The source material was PBMCs. The receptors were gathered from a man aged 18 to 30 in good health and CMV-seropositive. Both conserved end residues are part of each CDR3. The D gene is left open where the match is weak. Clone size is given for some rows only: seen once, a few or many times, or a class if the clone is expanded.

NA,TRBD1,TRBV5-4,TRBJ1-1,TGTGCCAGCAGCTCCGTAAAGGGACAGATGAACACTGAAGCTTTCTTT,CASSSVKGQMNTEAFF
NA,TRBD1,TRBV28,TRBJ1-1,TGTGCCAGTATACCAACGGGGACAGCCCTTGAAGCTTTCTTT,CASIPTGTALEAFF
few,TRBD2,TRBV6-1,TRBJ2-7,TGTGCCAGCAGTGTGGGCGGGGGTACCTACGAGCAGTACTTC,CASSVGGGTYEQYF
NA,TRBD2,TRBV7-9,TRBJ2-1,TGTGCCAGCAGCTTACGGACTAGCGGGATGCTCGATGAGCAGTTCTTC,CASSLRTSGMLDEQFF
NA,TRBD1,TRBV30,TRBJ1-1,TGTGCCTGGAGCTATAACAGGGGCGTATTAGGCACTGAAGCTTTCTTT,CAWSYNRGVLGTEAFF
NA,TRBD2,TRBV7-3,TRBJ2-1,TGTGCCAGCAGCTTAATGGGCGGGGGGCCGGTGAGCTCCTACAATGAGCAGTTCTTC,CASSLMGGGPVSSYNEQFF
NA,TRBD2,TRBV2,TRBJ2-3,TGTGCCAGCAGTGACAGCGGGACTAGCGGAACAGATACGCAGTATTTT,CASSDSGTSGTDTQYF
NA,TRBD1,TRBV27,TRBJ2-7,TGTGCCAGCAGTTCGCCGGGACAGGGGAAGTACGAGCAGTACTTC,CASSSPGQGKYEQYF
NA,TRBD2,TRBV25-1,TRBJ2-7,TGTGCCAGCAGTGAACTGGGGCGGGAGATCTCCTACTACGAGCAGTACTTC,CASSELGREISYYEQYF
NA,TRBD1,TRBV5-1,TRBJ2-3,TGCGCCAGCAGCTTACAGGGGGAAGATACGCAGTATTTT,CASSLQGEDTQYF
NA,NA,TRBV7-7,TRBJ2-2,TGTGCCAGCAGCTTGGGGACTTCCCCAACCGGGGAGCTGTTTTTT,CASSLGTSPTGELFF
NA,NA,TRBV6-1,TRBJ2-7,TGTGCCAGCAGTTACAACTACGAGCAGTACTTC,CASSYNYEQYF
NA,NA,TRBV6-1,TRBJ2-6,TGTGCCAGCAGTGACTCTTCCTCTGGGGCCAACGTCCTGACTTTC,CASSDSSSGANVLTF
NA,NA,TRBV28,TRBJ2-7,TGTGCCAGCAGTTTGAATGCAGGCCGACGCAGCAACGAGCAGTACTTC,CASSLNAGRRSNEQYF
few,TRBD1,TRBV19,TRBJ2-1,TGTGCCAGTAGTCCTCGGACAGGTAGGGACAATGAGCAGTTCTTC,CASSPRTGRDNEQFF
many,TRBD1,TRBV2,TRBJ1-2,TGTGCCAGCAGACCGTTGGACAGGGGCTATGGCTACACCTTC,CASRPLDRGYGYTF
NA,NA,TRBV27,TRBJ2-2,TGTGCCAGCAGTTTATCCGTTTCCGCGAACACCGGGGAGCTGTTTTTT,CASSLSVSANTGELFF
NA,TRBD1,TRBV7-3,TRBJ2-2,TGTGCCAGCAGTACAGGGGGTACCGGGGAGCTGTTTTTT,CASSTGGTGELFF
NA,NA,TRBV4-1,TRBJ1-2,TGCGCCAGCAGCCAAGTCGGTCGATCTAACTATGGCTACACCTTC,CASSQVGRSNYGYTF
NA,TRBD1,TRBV5-1,TRBJ2-3,TGCGCCAGCAGGACTACTCAGGGGGCGGGCACAGATACGCAGTATTTT,CASRTTQGAGTDTQYF
NA,TRBD1,TRBV5-1,TRBJ2-6,TGCGCCAGCAGCTCAGATCCAGGGGGTGCGGGGGCCAACGTCCTGACTTTC,CASSSDPGGAGANVLTF
NA,TRBD1,TRBV27,TRBJ1-1,TGTGCCAGCCGCCTAAGGGGGCCGAACACTGAAGCTTTCTTT,CASRLRGPNTEAFF
NA,NA,TRBV6-6,TRBJ2-7,TGTGCCAGCGAGTCGGAGAGCTCCTACGAGCAGTACTTC,CASESESSYEQYF
NA,NA,TRBV4-1,TRBJ2-3,TGCGCCAGCAGGGAGGGGGCGCGAAGCACAGATACGCAGTATTTT,CASREGARSTDTQYF
NA,NA,TRBV11-2,TRBJ1-1,TGTGCCAGCACCCACAACGAGGAGTGTTGCGAAGCTTTCTTT,CASTHNEECCEAFF
few,NA,TRBV5-6,TRBJ2-7,TGTGCCAGCGCATGGGGAGGGGGGCGCGAGCAGTACTTC,CASAWGGGREQYF
NA,NA,TRBV13,TRBJ1-2,TGTGCCAGCAGTCTTACCTCAGGGGATGGCTACACCTTC,CASSLTSGDGYTF
NA,TRBD1,TRBV6-1,TRBJ2-7,TGTGCCAGCAGTGGGCGGACAGGGGATCCCTACGAGCAGTACTTC,CASSGRTGDPYEQYF
NA,NA,TRBV29-1,TRBJ2-7,TGCAGCGTTGAAACTGGGGACAAATACGAGCAGTACTTC,CSVETGDKYEQYF
NA,NA,TRBV19,TRBJ2-1,TGTGCCAGTAGTAGCGGGGGCCCGGCCTACAATGAGCAGTTCTTC,CASSSGGPAYNEQFF
NA,NA,TRBV10-3,TRBJ1-4,TGTGCCATCAGTGGCAGGGGCGATGAAAAACTGTTTTTT,CAISGRGDEKLFF
NA,NA,TRBV2,TRBJ2-7,TGTGCCAGCAGTCAGACTGGTTCCTACGAGCAGTACTTC,CASSQTGSYEQYF
once,NA,TRBV30,TRBJ2-7,TGTGCCTGGAGTGTTACACAGGGCCTCTACGAGCAGTACTTC,CAWSVTQGLYEQYF
NA,TRBD1,TRBV4-1,TRBJ1-1,TGCGCCAGCAGCCCGACAGGGGGGTTGAACACTGAAGCTTTCTTT,CASSPTGGLNTEAFF
NA,NA,TRBV2,TRBJ1-1,TGTGCCAGCAGTGATGTGACAGTGGCCCTTGAAGCTTTCTTT,CASSDVTVALEAFF
NA,TRBD2,TRBV30,TRBJ2-3,TGTGCCTGGAGTGGGCGGGGGTACACAGATACGCAGTATTTT,CAWSGRGYTDTQYF
NA,NA,TRBV6-6,TRBJ1-4,TGTGCCAGCACCGAGGGGAGGGGGTCTGAAAAACTGTTTTTT,CASTEGRGSEKLFF
NA,TRBD1,TRBV5-5,TRBJ2-7,TGTGCCAGCAGCTGGGGGGGGACAGGGGTATACGAGCAGTACTTC,CASSWGGTGVYEQYF
few,NA,TRBV7-9,TRBJ1-2,TGTGCCAGCAGCCTCGGGGCGGAGGGCTATGGCTACACCTTC,CASSLGAEGYGYTF
few,TRBD1,TRBV9,TRBJ1-2,TGTGCCAGCAGCGTAGCCCCAGGGGGCTATGGCTACACCTTC,CASSVAPGGYGYTF
NA,TRBD1,TRBV5-4,TRBJ1-6,TGTGCCAGCAGCGATAAAGACAGGGGGGGTTCACCCCTCCACTTT,CASSDKDRGGSPLHF
NA,TRBD1,TRBV7-2,TRBJ1-2,TGTGCCAGCAGCTCTCGCCCGGAGGGGGCGGATGGCTACACCTTC,CASSSRPEGADGYTF